Each of the 26 T cell receptor beta chains below was sequenced from the same sample in a study of cytomegalovirus exposure and HLA in healthy donors. Assay: immunoSEQ multiplex PCR; the TCRdb copy retains only in-frame clones and omits some. The sample includes about 150,000 clones, 86% of them seen just once. The sequencing input was PBMCs. These receptor sequences come from a human donor in good health.

The chain employs TRBV5-8 and TRBJ1-2; D might be TRBD1 (6 bases). Looked up from germline, CDR1 is SGHTS and CDR2 is YDEGEE. Deletions cut 5 bases from V and 8 bases from J, with 13 bases between. The CDR3 runs 12 residues. The CDR3 spells CASSPGEWGYTF. The CDR3 coding sequence is TGTGCCAGCAGTCCAGGGGAGTGGGGCTACACCTTC.

The V and J genes are TRBV28 and TRBJ1-2; no definite D call. Per germline, CDR1 MDHEN and CDR2 SYDVKM. This CDR3 is built from 12 residues. V gave up 7 bases and J gave up 0 bases, with 6 bases separating them. The DNA for the CDR3 is TGTGCCAGCACCCCGGCTAACTATGGCTACACCTTC. As protein: CASTPANYGYTF.

V usage is TRBV6-5 and J usage is TRBJ2-1; 11 bases are a match to TRBD2. The CDR3 loop spans 13 amino acids. In germline, CDR1 is MNHEY, CDR2 SVGAGI. The V segment lost 5 bases and the J segment 7 bases; nucleotides outside the gene matches: 1. CDR3 residues: CASSRLAGNEQFF. For the CDR3, the DNA is TGTGCCAGCAGTCGACTAGCGGGGAATGAGCAGTTCTTC.

V is TRBV27 and J is TRBJ2-1, with a weak D call TRBD2 (5 bases). Trimming removed 1 base from V and 7 bases from J, with 11 bases in between. Per the germline V gene, CDR1 is MNHEY and CDR2 is SMNVEV (reference sequence). The CDR3 extends over 14 amino acids. CDR3 nucleotide sequence: TGTGCCAGCAGTTTATTAAGTCCGGGGAATGAGCAGTTCTTC. It specifies CASSLLSPGNEQFF.

This clone was seen a few times. V gene TRBV7-3 combines with J gene TRBJ2-2; 7 bases map to TRBD1. Germline V CDR1 and CDR2: SGHTA, FQGTGA. V gave up 6 bases and J gave up 4 bases; unmatched junction bases: 8. The CDR3 covers 15 residues. The CDR3 loop reads CASRSTGAPTGELFF. The CDR3 nucleotides are TGTGCCAGCAGGTCAACAGGGGCTCCCACCGGGGAGCTGTTTTTT.

The J gene is TRBJ1-2, the V gene TRBV5-6, with D possibly matching TRBD1 (6 bases). Deletions cut 2 bases from V and 4 bases from J, with 12 bases between. The CDR3 covers 14 residues. Germline values: CDR1 SGHDT, CDR2 YYEEEE. The chain's CDR3 is CASSFPTGRYGYTF. The CDR3 DNA follows: TGTGCCAGCAGCTTCCCGACAGGCCGCTATGGCTACACCTTC.

The chain recombines TRBV5-1 with TRBJ1-1; D unresolved. The germline V gene encodes CDR1 SGHRS and CDR2 YFSETQ. The V end lost 0 bases, the J end lost 0 bases, and 9 bases lay between the germline ends. The CDR3 has 15 residues. The CDR3 DNA follows: TGCGCCAGCAGCTTGGTAACAAACCTGAACACTGAAGCTTTCTTT. Its protein product is CASSLVTNLNTEAFF.

This clone has only a few counts. The rearrangement links TRBV7-9 to TRBJ2-1, with D possibly matching TRBD2 (6 bases). The CDR3 length is 14 residues. Germline CDR1 reads SEHNR; CDR2 reads FQNEAQ (reference sequence). V was clipped by 3 bases and J by 8 bases, with 14 bases between them. The DNA of the CDR3 is TGTGCCAGCAGCTTCGACGGGGGAGTGGATGAGCAGTTCTTC. Protein sequence: CASSFDGGVDEQFF.

In its sample, this clone was seen once. The rearrangement joins TRBV28 to TRBJ2-7; 10 positions agree with TRBD1. V lost 4 bases and J lost 6; bases outside the gene matches: 6. The germline V gene has CDR1 MDHEN and CDR2 SYDVKM. The CDR3 runs 14 residues. Here the CDR3 DNA reads TGTGCCAGCAGTTGGGGGGACAGGGGCGGCGAGCAGTACTTC. Protein sequence: CASSWGDRGGEQYF.

On this clone itself: Different DNA sequences within this sample yield the same CDR3. V usage is TRBV29-1 and J usage is TRBJ2-5; a possible D gene is TRBD2 (7 bases). V was shortened by 8 bases and J by 5 bases, with 15 bases between the two germline ends. This CDR3 is 12 amino acids long. CDR1 SQVTM and CDR2 ANQGSEA come from the germline V gene. The DNA for the CDR3 is TGCAGCTCGGGGGGCGGCGGGGAGACCCAGTACTTC. This translates into CSSGGGGETQYF.

The chain joins TRBV7-2 to TRBJ1-1, with D unclear. V was trimmed by 1 base and J by 0 bases, leaving 6 bases between them. In germline, CDR1 is SGHTA, CDR2 FQGNSA. The length of the CDR3 is 14 residues. CDR3 DNA: TGTGCCAGCAGCTTAGACCCGGTGAACACTGAAGCTTTCTTT. Protein product: CASSLDPVNTEAFF.

The chain joins TRBV5-1 to TRBJ1-3; D call uncertain. V gave up 0 bases and J gave up 0 bases, with 10 bases separating them. CDR3 length equals 16 residues. Germline V CDR1 and CDR2: SGHRS, YFSETQ. The CDR3 DNA reads as TGCGCCAGCAGCTTGGGGCAGGCTTCCTCTGGAAACACCATATATTTT. Translating it yields CASSLGQASSGNTIYF.

V is TRBV5-4 and J is TRBJ2-5; TRBD1 might be the D (6 bases). Germline V gene data show CDR1 as SGHNT and CDR2 as YYREEE (reference sequence). This CDR3 is 15 amino acids long. V was shortened by 2 bases and J by 5 bases, with 16 bases between the two germline ends. In DNA form, the CDR3 reads TGTGCCAGCAGCTTCGCAGGGGCACGGCAGGAGACCCAGTACTTC. The encoded protein is CASSFAGARQETQYF.

V is TRBV7-9 and J is TRBJ2-1; 9 positions match TRBD2. Germline V gene sequence: CDR1 SEHNR, CDR2 FQNEAQ (reference sequence). The CDR3 totals 16 residues. Trimming took 6 bases from V and 1 from J; bases not matched to a gene: 7. Here the CDR3 DNA reads TGTGCCAGCAGTACCAGCGGGGGGCCTTCCTACAATGAGCAGTTCTTC. It encodes CASSTSGGPSYNEQFF.

This clone was counted a single time. V usage is TRBV13 and J usage is TRBJ2-1; 7 nucleotides agree with TRBD1. This CDR3 comprises 13 residues. V lost 5 bases, J lost 9 bases, and 7 bases stayed unmatched. Germline CDR1 PRHDT, CDR2 FYEKMQ (reference sequence). CDR3 in DNA: TGTGCCAGCAGCCCCAGGGGGTTTGGTGAGCAGTTCTTC. This codes for CASSPRGFGEQFF. The full variable domain, with the rest looked up from reference TRBV13 and TRBJ2-1, is AAGVIQSPRHLIKEKRETATLKCYPIPRHDTVYWYQQGPGQDPQFLISFYEKMQSDKGSIPDRFSAQQFSDYHSELNMSSLELGDSALYFCASSPRGFGEQFFGPGTRLTVL.

This clone was observed a few times. This chain uses TRBV4-2 with TRBJ2-7, with D perhaps TRBD2 (5 bases). The CDR3 covers 14 residues. The V end was cut by 4 bases, the J end by 2 bases, with 12 bases between. CDR1 and CDR2 from the germline V gene are LGHNA and YNFKEQ. CDR3 sequence: CASSLNPGTYEQYF. The CDR3, as DNA: TGTGCCAGCAGCCTTAATCCCGGGACCTACGAGCAGTACTTC.

The chain has TRBV29-1 and TRBJ2-2; tentatively, D is TRBD1 (5 bases). Germline V gene sequence: CDR1 SQVTM, CDR2 ANQGSEA. The CDR3 extends over 14 amino acids. V lost 3 bases and J 4 bases, leaving 12 bases between the germline ends. This CDR3 is CSVEEGASTGELFF. The CDR3 bases are TGCAGCGTTGAGGAAGGGGCGAGCACCGGGGAGCTGTTTTTT.

The J gene is TRBJ2-1, the V gene TRBV30; 10 bases fit TRBD2. Germline trimming cut 2 bases from V and 4 bases from J; bases unmatched to any gene: 5. The CDR3 is 15 residues long. CDR1 is GTSNPN, CDR2 SVGIG, per germline (reference sequence). The CDR3, as DNA: TGTGCCTGGAGTTCCACTAGCGGGAAATACAATGAGCAGTTCTTC. This gives the protein CAWSSTSGKYNEQFF.

The genes are TRBV27 and TRBJ1-2, with 12 bases aligning to TRBD1. Germline CDR1 MNHEY, CDR2 SMNVEV (reference sequence). V lost 0 bases and J lost 5; bases outside the gene matches: 10. This CDR3 is built from 18 residues. The CDR3 sequence is CASSLSPGTGGAGYGYTF. In DNA, the CDR3 is TGTGCCAGCAGTTTATCCCCCGGGACAGGGGGCGCCGGTTATGGCTACACCTTC.

The rearrangement joins TRBV5-1 to TRBJ2-4, with 8 bases fitting TRBD2. The CDR3 runs 15 residues. V was pared by 3 bases and J by 7 bases, with 9 bases of the junction left unmatched. The V gene's germline CDR1 is SGHRS and CDR2 YFSETQ. Written as DNA, the CDR3 is TGCGCCAGCAGCTCGACCGGGACTAGTCCGAACATTCAGTACTTC. It is translated as CASSSTGTSPNIQYF.

This chain connects TRBV11-2 to TRBJ2-7; D call uncertain. This CDR3 is built from 14 residues. The germline V and J ends were trimmed by 5 bases and 0 bases, with 11 bases remaining between them. Germline values: CDR1 SGHAT, CDR2 FQNNGV. In DNA, the CDR3 is TGTGCCAGCAGCCCATTAGAGAGCTCCTACGAGCAGTACTTC. It codes for CASSPLESSYEQYF.

The V and J genes are TRBV19 and TRBJ2-3; D might be TRBD2 (5 bases). The CDR3 is made up of 14 amino acids. Trimming stripped 3 bases from V and 2 bases from J, with 9 bases between. CDR1 is LNHDA, CDR2 SQIVND, per germline (reference sequence). This chain's CDR3 is CASSIPGITDTQYF. The CDR3, as DNA: TGTGCCAGTAGTATTCCCGGGATCACAGATACGCAGTATTTT.

In DNA form, the CDR3 reads TGTGCCACCAGCAGAGATCAATTCGAGCAGTACTTC. Encoded protein: CATSRDQFEQYF. The V gene is TRBV15, the J gene TRBJ2-7; D is unclear. The CDR3 totals 12 residues. Germline V gene data show CDR1 as LNHNV and CDR2 as YYDKDF (reference sequence). Trimming took off 0 bases at V and 6 bases at J, with 6 bases between the two ends. Complete variable domain (other parts from reference TRBV15 and TRBJ2-7): DAMVIQNPRYQVTQFGKPVTLSCSQTLNHNVMYWYQQKSSQAPKLLFHYYDKDFNNEADTPDNFQSRRPNTSFCFLDIRSPGLGDTAMYLCATSRDQFEQYFGPGTRLTVT.

CDR3 residues: CASKHLTGDDQPQHF. CDR3 bases: TGTGCCAGCAAGCACTTGACAGGAGATGATCAGCCCCAGCATTTT. This sequence joins TRBV6-6 and TRBJ1-5, with D perhaps matching TRBD1 (6 bases). The V and J ends lost 7 bases and 5 bases respectively, with 18 bases between them. Germline V gene data show CDR1 as MNHNY and CDR2 as SVGAGI (reference sequence). This CDR3 is built from 15 residues.

This chain links TRBV10-1 with TRBJ2-1; tentatively, D is TRBD2 (5 bases). The germline V and J ends were trimmed by 2 bases and 6 bases, with 14 bases remaining between them. The germline CDR1 and CDR2 sequences are WNHNN and SYGVQD (reference sequence). The CDR3 consists of 15 residues. The CDR3 loop is CASSEDRGAVNEQFF. The CDR3, as DNA: TGCGCCAGCAGTGAGGACCGGGGAGCCGTCAATGAGCAGTTCTTC.

This rearrangement joins TRBV7-9 to TRBJ1-6, with D unresolved. The CDR3 contains 15 residues. Trimming removed 4 bases at V and 7 bases at J, with 14 bases between. The germline CDR1 and CDR2 sequences are SEHNR and FQNEAQ (reference sequence). Here the CDR3 reads CASSSIREKNSPLHF. The CDR3 nucleotides read TGTGCCAGCAGCTCAATCCGGGAGAAGAATTCACCCCTCCACTTT.